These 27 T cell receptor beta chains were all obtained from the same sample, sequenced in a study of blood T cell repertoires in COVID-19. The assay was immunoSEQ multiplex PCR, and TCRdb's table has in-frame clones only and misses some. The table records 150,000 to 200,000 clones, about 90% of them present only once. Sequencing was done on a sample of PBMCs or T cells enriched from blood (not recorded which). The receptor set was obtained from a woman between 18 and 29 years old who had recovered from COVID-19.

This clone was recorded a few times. CDR3 sequence (DNA): TGTGCCAGCAGCCCTCGCGGGGATAGGGGACCCCAAGAGACCCAGTACTTC. Amino acids: CASSPRGDRGPQETQYF. This chain connects TRBV11-2 to TRBJ2-5, with D possibly matching TRBD2 (6 bases). Germline CDR1 SGHAT, CDR2 FQNNGV. V dropped 5 bases and J dropped 1 base, with 20 bases sitting between them. The CDR3 is 17 residues long.

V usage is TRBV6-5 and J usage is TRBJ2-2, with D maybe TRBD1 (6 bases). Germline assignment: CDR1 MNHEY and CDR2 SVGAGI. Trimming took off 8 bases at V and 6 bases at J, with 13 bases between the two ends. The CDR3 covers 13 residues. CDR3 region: CASRTERPGELFF. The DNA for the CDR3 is TGTGCCAGCCGGACAGAACGGCCCGGGGAGCTGTTTTTT.

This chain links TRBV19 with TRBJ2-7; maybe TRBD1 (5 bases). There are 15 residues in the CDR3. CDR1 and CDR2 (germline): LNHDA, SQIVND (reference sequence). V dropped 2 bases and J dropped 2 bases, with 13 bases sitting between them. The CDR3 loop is CASSIRTTVPYEQYF. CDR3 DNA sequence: TGTGCCAGTAGTATAAGGACAACCGTACCCTACGAGCAGTACTTC.

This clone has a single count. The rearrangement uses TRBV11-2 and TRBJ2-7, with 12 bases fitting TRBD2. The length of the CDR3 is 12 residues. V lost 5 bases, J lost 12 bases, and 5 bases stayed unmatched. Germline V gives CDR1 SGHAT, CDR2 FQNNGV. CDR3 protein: CASSPSGGAGYF. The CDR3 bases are TGTGCCAGCAGCCCTAGCGGGGGGGCGGGGTACTTC.

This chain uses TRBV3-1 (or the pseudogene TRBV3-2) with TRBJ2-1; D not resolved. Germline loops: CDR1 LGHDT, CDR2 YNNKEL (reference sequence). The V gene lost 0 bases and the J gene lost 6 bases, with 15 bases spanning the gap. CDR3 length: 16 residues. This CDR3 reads CASSQERGATPNEQFF. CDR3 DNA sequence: TGTGCCAGCAGCCAAGAAAGAGGTGCCACCCCCAATGAGCAGTTCTTC.

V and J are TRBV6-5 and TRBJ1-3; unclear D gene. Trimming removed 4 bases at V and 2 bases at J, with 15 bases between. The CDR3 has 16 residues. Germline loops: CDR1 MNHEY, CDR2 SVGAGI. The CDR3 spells CASSSQKRSPGNTIYF. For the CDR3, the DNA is TGTGCCAGCAGTTCACAGAAAAGATCGCCTGGAAACACCATATATTTT.

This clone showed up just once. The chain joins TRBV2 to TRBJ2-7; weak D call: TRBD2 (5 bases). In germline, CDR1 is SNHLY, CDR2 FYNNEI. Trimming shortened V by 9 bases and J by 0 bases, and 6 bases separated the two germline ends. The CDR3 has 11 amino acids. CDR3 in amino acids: CASGSSYEQYF. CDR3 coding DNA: TGTGCCAGTGGGAGCTCCTACGAGCAGTACTTC.

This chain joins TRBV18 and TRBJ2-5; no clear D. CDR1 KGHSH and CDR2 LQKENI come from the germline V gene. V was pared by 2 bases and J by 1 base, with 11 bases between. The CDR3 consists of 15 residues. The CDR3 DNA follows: TGTGCCAGCTCACCATTCCTCCCCGGCCAAGAGACCCAGTACTTC. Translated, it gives CASSPFLPGQETQYF.

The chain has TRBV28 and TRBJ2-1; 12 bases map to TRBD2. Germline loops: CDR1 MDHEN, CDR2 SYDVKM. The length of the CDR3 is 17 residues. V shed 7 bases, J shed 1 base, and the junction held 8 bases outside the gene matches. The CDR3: CASKPSGGAESYNEQFF. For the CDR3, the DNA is TGTGCCAGCAAACCTAGCGGGGGGGCCGAGTCCTACAATGAGCAGTTCTTC.

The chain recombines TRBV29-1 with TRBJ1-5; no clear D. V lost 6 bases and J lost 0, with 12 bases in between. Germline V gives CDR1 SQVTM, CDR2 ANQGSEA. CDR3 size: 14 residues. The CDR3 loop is CSVLQDDSNQPQHF. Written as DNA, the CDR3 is TGCAGCGTACTACAAGACGATAGCAATCAGCCCCAGCATTTT.

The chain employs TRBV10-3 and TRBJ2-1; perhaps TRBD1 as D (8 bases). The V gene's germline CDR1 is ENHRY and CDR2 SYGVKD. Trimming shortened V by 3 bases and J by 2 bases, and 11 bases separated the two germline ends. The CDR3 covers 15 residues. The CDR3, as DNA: TGTGCCATCAGTGATACAGGGGGGGCCTACAATGAGCAGTTCTTC. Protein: CAISDTGGAYNEQFF.

CDR3 bases: TGTGCCACCCGGGGGGGGTCCTACGAGCAGTACTTC. Its protein is CATRGGSYEQYF. The chain recombines TRBV6-5 with TRBJ2-7; 8 bases align to TRBD2. CDR1 is MNHEY, CDR2 SVGAGI, per germline. V was pared by 10 bases and J by 1 base, with 3 bases of the junction left unmatched. The CDR3 has 12 amino acids.

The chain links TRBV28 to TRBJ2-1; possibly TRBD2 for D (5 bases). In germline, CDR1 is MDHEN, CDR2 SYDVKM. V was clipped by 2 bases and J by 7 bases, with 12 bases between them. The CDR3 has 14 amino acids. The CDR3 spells CASSLGGWENEQFF. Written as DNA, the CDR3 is TGTGCCAGCAGTTTAGGAGGATGGGAGAATGAGCAGTTCTTC.

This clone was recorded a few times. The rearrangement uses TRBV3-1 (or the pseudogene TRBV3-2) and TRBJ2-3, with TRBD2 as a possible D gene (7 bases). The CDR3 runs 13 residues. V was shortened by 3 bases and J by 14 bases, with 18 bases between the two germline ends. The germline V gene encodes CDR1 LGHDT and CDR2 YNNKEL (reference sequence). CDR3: CASSHSSRGGRYF. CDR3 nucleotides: TGTGCCAGCAGCCACAGTAGCAGGGGCGGGAGGTATTTT.

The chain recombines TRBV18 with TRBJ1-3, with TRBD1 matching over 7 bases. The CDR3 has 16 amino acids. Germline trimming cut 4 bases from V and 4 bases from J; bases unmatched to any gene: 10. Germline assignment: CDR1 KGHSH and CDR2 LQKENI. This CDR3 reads CASSLQDRVIGNTIYF. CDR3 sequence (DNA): TGTGCCAGCTCACTCCAAGACAGGGTAATCGGAAACACCATATATTTT.

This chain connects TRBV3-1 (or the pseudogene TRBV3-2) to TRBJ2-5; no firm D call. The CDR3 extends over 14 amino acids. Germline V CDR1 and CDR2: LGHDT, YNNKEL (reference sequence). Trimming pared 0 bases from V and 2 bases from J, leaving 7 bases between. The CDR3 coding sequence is TGTGCCAGCAGCCAAGACTCCGGTCAAGAGACCCAGTACTTC. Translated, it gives CASSQDSGQETQYF.

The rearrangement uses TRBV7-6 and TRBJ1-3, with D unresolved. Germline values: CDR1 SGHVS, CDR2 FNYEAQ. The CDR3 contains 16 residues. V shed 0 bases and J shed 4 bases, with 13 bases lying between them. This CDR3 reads CASSLAAGKIGNTIYF. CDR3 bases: TGTGCCAGCAGCTTAGCGGCGGGGAAGATCGGAAACACCATATATTTT.

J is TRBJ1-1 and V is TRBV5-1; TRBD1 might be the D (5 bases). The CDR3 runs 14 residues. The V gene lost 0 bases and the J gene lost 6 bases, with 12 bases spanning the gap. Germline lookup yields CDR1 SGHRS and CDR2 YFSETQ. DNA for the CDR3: TGCGCCAGCAGCTTGGAATGGAAAGGGGCTGAAGCTTTCTTT. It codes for CASSLEWKGAEAFF.

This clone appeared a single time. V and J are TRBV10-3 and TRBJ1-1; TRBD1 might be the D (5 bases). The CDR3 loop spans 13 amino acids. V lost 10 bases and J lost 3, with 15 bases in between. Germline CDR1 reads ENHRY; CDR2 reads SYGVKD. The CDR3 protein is CATPRGRDTEAFF. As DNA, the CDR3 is TGTGCCACCCCGCGGGGCCGCGACACTGAAGCTTTCTTT.

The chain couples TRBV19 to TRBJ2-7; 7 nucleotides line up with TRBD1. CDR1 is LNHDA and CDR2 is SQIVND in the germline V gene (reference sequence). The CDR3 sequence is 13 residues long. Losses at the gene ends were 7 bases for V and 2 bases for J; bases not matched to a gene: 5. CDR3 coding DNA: TGTGCCAGTAAGGGGCAGGGGGCCTACGAGCAGTACTTC. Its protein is CASKGQGAYEQYF.

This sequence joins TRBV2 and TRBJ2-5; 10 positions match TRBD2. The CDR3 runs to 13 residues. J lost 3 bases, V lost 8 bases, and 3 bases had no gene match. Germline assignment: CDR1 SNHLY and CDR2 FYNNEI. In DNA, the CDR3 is TGTGCCAGCCAACTAGCGGGGAAAGAGACCCAGTACTTC. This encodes CASQLAGKETQYF. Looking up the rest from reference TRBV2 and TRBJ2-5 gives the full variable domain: EPEVTQTPSHQVTQMGQEVILRCVPISNHLYFYWYRQILGQKVEFLVSFYNNEISEKSEIFDDQFSVERPDGSNFTLKIRSTKLEDSAMYFCASQLAGKETQYFGPGTRLLVL.

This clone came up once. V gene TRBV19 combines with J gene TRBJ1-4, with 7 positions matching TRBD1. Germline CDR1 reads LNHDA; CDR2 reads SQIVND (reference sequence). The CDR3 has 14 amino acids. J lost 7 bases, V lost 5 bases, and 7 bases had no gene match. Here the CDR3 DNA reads TGTGCCAGTAGTCAACAGGGGAACGGTGAAAAACTGTTTTTT. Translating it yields CASSQQGNGEKLFF.

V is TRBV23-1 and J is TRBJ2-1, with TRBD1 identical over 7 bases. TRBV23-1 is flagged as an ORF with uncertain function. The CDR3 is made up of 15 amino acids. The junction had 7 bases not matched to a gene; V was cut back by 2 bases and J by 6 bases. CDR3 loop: CASSQHRGPSNEQFF. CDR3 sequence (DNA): TGCGCCAGCAGTCAACACAGGGGACCCTCCAATGAGCAGTTCTTC.

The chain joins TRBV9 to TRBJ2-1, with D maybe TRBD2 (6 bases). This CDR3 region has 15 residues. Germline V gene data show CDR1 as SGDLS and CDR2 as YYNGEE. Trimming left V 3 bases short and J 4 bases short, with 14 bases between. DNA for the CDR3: TGTGCCAGCAGCGAGGGCGGGGTACTTTACAATGAGCAGTTCTTC. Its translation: CASSEGGVLYNEQFF.

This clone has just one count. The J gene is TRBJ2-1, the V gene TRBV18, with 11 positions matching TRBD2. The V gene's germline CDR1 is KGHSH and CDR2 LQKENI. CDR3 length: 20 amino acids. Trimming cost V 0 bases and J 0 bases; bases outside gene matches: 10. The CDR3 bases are TGTGCCAGCTCACCACCGAGCCTAGCGGGGGGCCGAAGCTCCTACAATGAGCAGTTCTTC. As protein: CASSPPSLAGGRSSYNEQFF.

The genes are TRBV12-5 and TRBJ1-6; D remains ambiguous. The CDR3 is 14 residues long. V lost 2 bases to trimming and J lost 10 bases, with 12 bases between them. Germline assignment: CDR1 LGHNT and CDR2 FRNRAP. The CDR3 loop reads CASGLWSGNSPLHF. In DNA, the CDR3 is TGTGCTAGTGGTTTGTGGTCGGGTAACTCACCCCTCCACTTT.

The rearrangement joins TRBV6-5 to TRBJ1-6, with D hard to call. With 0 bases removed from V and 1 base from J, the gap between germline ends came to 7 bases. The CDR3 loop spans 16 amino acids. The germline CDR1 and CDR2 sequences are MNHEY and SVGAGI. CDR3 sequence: CASSYSGGSYNSPLHF. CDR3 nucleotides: TGTGCCAGCAGTTACTCAGGAGGGTCCTATAATTCACCCCTCCACTTT.